This T cell receptor (beta chain) was identified during a study of T cells in Graves' hyperthyroidism and ophthalmopathy (dated by TCRdb to about 2019). A note on the overall study: Peripheral blood samples were taken at initial diagnosis, before any treatment was given. To identify TCR V-J signatures that set the groups apart, the researchers used a discovery cohort of more than 95 patients, made up of 43 with Graves' ophthalmopathy and some 56 with stable Graves' hyperthyroidism. Whether ophthalmopathy could be predicted prospectively was tested in an independent validation cohort made up of roughly 20 hyperthyroidism patients plus 17 patients who later progressed to ophthalmopathy. The 95 to 100 discovery patients were divided at random into training and test sets in a 7:3 ratio. The study also compared thyroid tissue and blood T-cell repertoires from five or six Graves' hyperthyroidism patients. After sampling, hyperthyroidism patients received methimazole starting at 30 mg daily, and ophthalmopathy patients received high-dose intravenous methylprednisolone. According to the paper, TCR Vbeta CDR3 sequencing was carried out on approximately 140 peripheral blood samples, which came from fewer than 50 ophthalmopathy, under 85 hyperthyroidism and roughly 17 progressor patients. What the work shows at the level of the full study, not this receptor alone: A 13 V-J signature model separated ophthalmopathy from stable hyperthyroidism, with roughly 88% sensitivity and about 81% specificity in cross-validation and 80%/75% in testing. No statistical method was used to set the sample size in advance, and investigators knew the group allocation. Most expanded thyroid clonotypes (frequency above 0.001) were also detected in blood, suggesting blood repertoires may reflect thyroid immune responses. In validation, the model predicted progression to ophthalmopathy with about 71% sensitivity and approximately 74% specificity, a median of about six months before onset.

V and J are truncated by 6 bases and 6 bases respectively, leaving an intervening sequence of 20 bases. The germline V gene yields MGHDK for CDR1 and SYGVNS for CDR2. Measured from the cysteine to the phenylalanine, the CDR3 is 16 residues long. Of all the DNA, just the CDR3 is kept, 48 bases in frame from base 1. TCR beta CDR3 regions were amplified from RNA transcripts. For the first round of RT-PCR on the TCR CDR3, the HTBI primer set was used together with the Qiagen OneStep RT-PCR kit. A second multiplex PCR round built the libraries, followed by size selection and purification. Sequencing of the libraries was done on an Illumina HiSeq2000 using paired-end 100 bp reads. Concerning the study's data processing: SOAPnuke was used to process the raw data, removing reads that contained adapters or uncalled bases, had a mean Phred below 15, or lacked an exact match to the constant primer or identifier. COPE v1.2.5 was used to merge the high-quality paired reads, and each unique nucleotide sequence was defined as a clonotype. MiTCR v1.1 was used to align clonotypes to the IMGT TRBV, TRBD and TRBJ reference segments. Analysis was restricted to V-J combinations with a frequency above 0.0001, which covered just over 98% of repertoires. A TCS score was defined as the ratio of F50 (clonal expansion) to E x V (chaos), with BLOSUM62-based TCRdist applied between CDR3 peptides within each V-J. Welch's t-statistics and random forest reduced 514 V-J features to 13, which were used in a naive Bayes classifier (R e1071). TCRdb reworked the public reads: Q25 trimming with fastp, MiXCR clone assembly, productive beta chains retained. When rows share a CDR3 protein, they turn into one entry using the most common DNA and genes. These V and J calls originate from TCRdb's pipeline instead of the authors' own analysis. The sample table shows about 290,000 distinct CDR3 sequences, and roughly 13% are seen once. Together, the top ten hold roughly 7.9% of the sample.

This clonotype turned up a few times. No antigen is known for it. Nothing much larger sits one base from this clone, and base qualities are not available. Stable Graves' hyperthyroidism was defined as no progression to ophthalmopathy during 18 months of follow-up. Hyperthyroidism patients were aged 18 to 65 years and newly diagnosed, with disease duration of less than 2 months. Patients with uncontrolled infections, other autoimmune diseases, pregnancy or lactation were excluded. Diagnoses were based on clinical symptoms, serum thyroxine and TRAb, thyroid ultrasound and orbital computed tomography. PBMCs were separated from roughly 9.6 ml of fresh peripheral blood using Ficoll-Paque density gradient centrifugation. Total RNA was extracted with Trizol reagent, and quality was checked on an Agilent 2100 Bioanalyzer.

The rearrangement combines TRBV25-1 with TRBJ1-4, and TRBD1 may be the D gene, going by 6 matching bases. What was sequenced was blood. This TCR was sampled from a woman aged 35 to 49 with Graves' hyperthyroidism. For the CDR3, the sequence is CASRPTGRGEHEKLFF. The nucleotide sequence is TGTGCCAGCAGACCAACAGGGAGGGGAGAACATGAAAAACTGTTTTTT.